The next 26 T cell receptor beta chains were all read from a single sample in a study of cytomegalovirus exposure and HLA in healthy donors. A multiplex PCR was run with 60 Vbeta primers and 13 Jbeta primers. The protocol was immunoSEQ multiplex PCR, while the TCRdb copy is restricted to in-frame clones and leaves out a portion. Of some 150,000 clones in the sample, approximately 78% were seen once. The sample was PBMCs. The receptor source for this set is a woman in her fifties or sixties in good health and CMV-seropositive.

This rearrangement joins TRBV4-3 to TRBJ2-7; D not certain. Trimming took off 2 bases at V and 0 bases at J, with 8 bases between the two ends. The germline gives CDR1 LGHNA, CDR2 YSLEER. The CDR3 extends over 14 amino acids. The CDR3 DNA follows: TGCGCCAGCAGCCAAAGACTCAGCTCCTACGAGCAGTACTTC. Translation: CASSQRLSSYEQYF.

The chain has TRBV30 and TRBJ1-1; D is uncertain. This CDR3 region has 13 residues. Trimming stripped 1 base from V and 1 base from J, with 7 bases between. Germline-derived CDR1 and CDR2 are GTSNPN and SVGIG (reference sequence). DNA for the CDR3: TGTGCCTGGAGTGGACTTGGGAACACTGAAGCTTTCTTT. Translated, it gives CAWSGLGNTEAFF.

The J gene is TRBJ1-3, the V gene TRBV19; perhaps TRBD1 as D (6 bases). V lost 9 bases and J 0 bases, leaving 15 bases between the germline ends. Germline CDR1 and CDR2: LNHDA and SQIVND (reference sequence). This CDR3 has 15 residues. The CDR3 DNA is TGTGCCAGCACGACAGGCCGGAGCTCTGGAAACACCATATATTTT. This codes for CASTTGRSSGNTIYF. The full variable domain, rest sourced from reference TRBV19 and TRBJ1-3, is DGGITQSPKYLFRKEGQNVTLSCEQNLNHDAMYWYRQDPGQGLRLIYYSQIVNDFQKGDIAEGYSVSREKKESFPLTVTSAQKNPTAFYLCASTTGRSSGNTIYFGEGSWLTVV.

This clone has only one observation. The chain links TRBV19 to TRBJ1-5; no clear D gene. Germline V CDR1 and CDR2: LNHDA, SQIVND (reference sequence). The V and J ends lost 4 bases and 7 bases respectively, with 17 bases between them. This CDR3 is 15 amino acids long. The CDR3 DNA follows: TGTGCCAGTAGTAGTTGGGGAGTCGGTAACCAGCCCCAGCATTTT. This codes for CASSSWGVGNQPQHF. Full variable domain (rest looked up from reference TRBV19 and TRBJ1-5): DGGITQSPKYLFRKEGQNVTLSCEQNLNHDAMYWYRQDPGQGLRLIYYSQIVNDFQKGDIAEGYSVSREKKESFPLTVTSAQKNPTAFYLCASSSWGVGNQPQHFGDGTRLSIL.

A few counts support this clone. CDR3 nucleotide sequence: TGTGCCAGCAGTTCTTTGGCGGTGACTTGGACATATGGCTACACCTTC. Translating gives CASSSLAVTWTYGYTF. The V gene is TRBV6-5, the J gene TRBJ1-2; a possible D gene is TRBD1 (5 bases). Trimming shortened V by 4 bases and J by 5 bases, and 20 bases separated the two germline ends. The CDR3 is 16 residues long. The V gene's germline CDR1 is MNHEY and CDR2 SVGAGI.

The DNA for the CDR3 is TGTGCCAGCAGTCCCTCGTGGGGGGAAGAGACCCAGTACTTC. This encodes CASSPSWGEETQYF. The chain links TRBV6-5 to TRBJ2-5; D perhaps matches TRBD2 (6 bases). CDR3 length: 14 residues. Germline V gene sequence: CDR1 MNHEY, CDR2 SVGAGI. V lost 5 bases to trimming and J lost 3 bases, with 13 bases between them.

V gene TRBV19 combines with J gene TRBJ1-2; TRBD1 matches 8 bases. The J segment lost 5 bases and the V segment lost 4 bases, leaving 6 bases of the junction unmatched. This CDR3 comprises 14 residues. Germline values: CDR1 LNHDA, CDR2 SQIVND (reference sequence). The DNA of the CDR3 is TGTGCCAGTAGTACCACACGGACAGGGTATGGCTACACCTTC. It is translated as CASSTTRTGYGYTF. Looking up the rest from reference TRBV19 and TRBJ1-2 gives the full variable domain: DGGITQSPKYLFRKEGQNVTLSCEQNLNHDAMYWYRQDPGQGLRLIYYSQIVNDFQKGDIAEGYSVSREKKESFPLTVTSAQKNPTAFYLCASSTTRTGYGYTFGSGTRLTVV.

V usage is TRBV5-5 and J usage is TRBJ2-7; TRBD2 is a possible D gene (7 bases). CDR3 length equals 15 residues. Germline V gene sequence: CDR1 SGHKS, CDR2 YYEKEE (reference sequence). Trimming removed 2 bases from V and 0 bases from J, with 12 bases in between. The CDR3 reads CASSLGGGDSYEQYF. The CDR3, as DNA: TGTGCCAGCAGCTTAGGAGGGGGGGACTCCTACGAGCAGTACTTC.

The chain is built from TRBV28 and TRBJ2-3, with a weak D call TRBD2 (5 bases). Germline assignment: CDR1 MDHEN and CDR2 SYDVKM. The CDR3 sequence is 15 residues long. The ends were cut back, 5 bases at V and 3 bases at J, with 15 bases in the middle. The CDR3 loop is CASSIGNSRTDTQYF. The CDR3 DNA sequence: TGTGCCAGCAGTATCGGGAACTCCCGTACAGATACGCAGTATTTT.

The CDR3 here is CASSPGLADYEQYF. CDR3 coding DNA: TGTGCCAGCAGCCCAGGACTAGCGGACTACGAGCAGTACTTC. The rearrangement links TRBV11-2 to TRBJ2-7; 10 bases match TRBD2. Germline V gene sequence: CDR1 SGHAT, CDR2 FQNNGV. With V trimmed by 5 bases and J by 3 bases, 4 bases remained unmatched. The CDR3 spans 14 residues.

This clone was found once. This chain uses TRBV7-2 with TRBJ1-3; no reliable D call. The length of the CDR3 is 15 residues. Between the trimmed V and J ends, which lost 2 bases and 1 base, there was a span of 9 bases. CDR1 is SGHTA and CDR2 is FQGNSA in the germline V gene. CDR3 in DNA: TGTGCCAGCAGCTTAATGCTAGAGTCTGGAAACACCATATATTTT. This codes for CASSLMLESGNTIYF.

The chain joins TRBV7-2 to TRBJ2-1; 12 bases are shared with TRBD2. Per the germline V gene, CDR1 is SGHTA and CDR2 is FQGNSA. The length of the CDR3 is 13 residues. Trimming cost V 3 bases and J 10 bases; bases outside gene matches: 1. In DNA form, the CDR3 reads TGTGCCAGCAGCTTCGGACTAGCGGGGGAGCAGTTCTTC. Its translation is CASSFGLAGEQFF.

V gene TRBV29-1 combines with J gene TRBJ1-1, with no clear D. CDR3 length equals 12 residues. Trimming took 4 bases from V and 4 from J, leaving 10 bases between them. Germline V gene sequence: CDR1 SQVTM, CDR2 ANQGSEA. The DNA of the CDR3 is TGCAGCGTTGCGAGGGCTGGCACTGAAGCTTTCTTT. Translation: CSVARAGTEAFF.

CDR3 residues: CASSLDSIPEKLFF. The CDR3 nucleotides read TGTGCCAGCAGCTTGGACAGTATTCCGGAAAAACTGTTTTTT. V and J are TRBV5-4 and TRBJ1-4; D uncertain. The germline gives CDR1 SGHNT, CDR2 YYREEE (reference sequence). This CDR3 region has 14 residues. The V end lost 0 bases, the J end lost 8 bases, and 11 bases lay between the germline ends.

This clone was observed a single time. The chain recombines TRBV5-8 with TRBJ1-5; no reliable D call. Looked up from germline, CDR1 is SGHTS and CDR2 is YDEGEE. This CDR3 spans 15 amino acids. Trimming took 0 bases from V and 4 from J, leaving 11 bases between them. In DNA, the CDR3 is TGTGCCAGCAGCTTGGGCCAGGAAAGTAATCAGCCCCAGCATTTT. Translation gives CASSLGQESNQPQHF.

The gene calls are TRBV18 and TRBJ2-2; 8 bases line up with TRBD1. The V and J ends lost 8 bases and 6 bases, in that order; junction bases with no gene match: 5. Germline V gives CDR1 KGHSH, CDR2 LQKENI. The CDR3 has 13 amino acids. CDR3 in amino acids: CASATGDPGELFF. DNA of the CDR3: TGTGCCAGCGCGACAGGGGACCCCGGGGAGCTGTTTTTT. The complete variable domain, with remaining parts taken from reference TRBV18 and TRBJ2-2, reads NAGVMQNPRHLVRRRGQEARLRCSPMKGHSHVYWYRQLPEEGLKFMVYLQKENIIDESGMPKERFSAEFPKEGPSILRIQQVVRGDSAAYFCASATGDPGELFFGEGSRLTVL.

This chain joins TRBV29-1 and TRBJ2-7, with D possibly being TRBD1 (6 bases). Per the germline V gene, CDR1 is SQVTM and CDR2 is ANQGSEA. The CDR3 contains 13 residues. Trimming pared 6 bases from V and 0 bases from J, leaving 12 bases between. The CDR3 DNA sequence: TGCAGCGTCGGGACACACAGCTCCTACGAGCAGTACTTC. As protein: CSVGTHSSYEQYF.

This chain links TRBV2 with TRBJ1-5; 12 positions agree with TRBD1. Germline assignment: CDR1 SNHLY and CDR2 FYNNEI. The V gene end was trimmed by 6 bases and the J gene end by 4 bases; junction bases not matched to a gene: 7. The CDR3 runs to 16 residues. The CDR3 protein is CASRPGTGGVNQPQHF. The CDR3, as DNA: TGTGCCAGCAGGCCCGGGACAGGGGGCGTTAATCAGCCCCAGCATTTT. Full variable domain (missing parts from reference TRBV2 and TRBJ1-5): EPEVTQTPSHQVTQMGQEVILRCVPISNHLYFYWYRQILGQKVEFLVSFYNNEISEKSEIFDDQFSVERPDGSNFTLKIRSTKLEDSAMYFCASRPGTGGVNQPQHFGDGTRLSIL.

With respect to this clone: Sequence at one end of the junction differs from germline and may be a read error. The sample carries other DNA sequences with the same CDR3. The V and J genes are TRBV13 and TRBJ1-6; D gene unclear. The CDR3 consists of 14 residues. Per the germline V gene, CDR1 is PRHDT and CDR2 is FYEKMQ (reference sequence). CDR3 sequence (DNA): TGTGCCGCCACCCGTCGAGGGCTGTTAACACCCCTTCACTTT. Protein sequence: CAATRRGLLTPLHF.

The rearrangement uses TRBV7-9 and TRBJ1-1, with 8 bases aligning to TRBD1. The CDR3 covers 12 residues. V dropped 9 bases and J dropped 12; count of bases not matched to a gene: 12. CDR1 and CDR2 (germline): SEHNR, FQNEAQ (reference sequence). In nucleotides, the CDR3 is TGTGCCAGTGAAGAGGGCAGGGGGCGAACTTTCTTT. Translated, it gives CASEEGRGRTFF.

This clone was detected a few times. The chain combines TRBV5-1 with TRBJ1-3; 9 nucleotides line up with TRBD1. The length of the CDR3 is 15 residues. Germline V gene lookup returns CDR1 SGHRS and CDR2 YFSETQ. With V trimmed by 0 bases and J by 2 bases, 0 bases remained unmatched. The CDR3 coding sequence is TGCGCCAGCAGCTTGGGACAGGGGGCTGGAAACACCATATATTTT. As protein: CASSLGQGAGNTIYF.

The table lists this clone with a few counts. The chain joins TRBV7-2 to TRBJ2-2; D is unclear. Germline V gene data show CDR1 as SGHTA and CDR2 as FQGNSA. V lost 1 base, J lost 4 bases, and 10 bases lay in between. The CDR3 contains 15 residues. Written as DNA, the CDR3 is TGTGCCAGCAGCTTAGTTCGTCAGATCACCGGGGAGCTGTTTTTT. It specifies CASSLVRQITGELFF. The complete variable domain, with remaining parts taken from reference TRBV7-2 and TRBJ2-2, reads GAGVSQSPSNKVTEKGKDVELRCDPISGHTALYWYRQSLGQGLEFLIYFQGNSAPDKSGLPSDRFSAERTGGSVSTLTIQRTQQEDSAVYLCASSLVRQITGELFFGEGSRLTVL.

V and J are TRBV19 and TRBJ1-6; D is undetermined. Germline CDR1 and CDR2: LNHDA and SQIVND (reference sequence). CDR3 length: 17 residues. V dropped 3 bases and J dropped 6 bases, with 18 bases sitting between them. As DNA, the CDR3 is TGTGCCAGTAGTATCTTTTCGCCGGGAATTGTTAATTCACCCCTCCACTTT. Its protein is CASSIFSPGIVNSPLHF.

The J gene is TRBJ2-7, the V gene TRBV11-3; unclear D gene. Trimming cost V 5 bases and J 6 bases, with 5 bases left between them. The CDR3 extends over 10 amino acids. Germline V CDR1 and CDR2: SGHNT, YENEEA. DNA for the CDR3: TGTGCCAGCAGCCCCCTCGAGCAGTACTTC. This gives the protein CASSPLEQYF.

This clone was seen only once. An end of the junction differs from the germline gene, which may be a read error. This rearrangement joins TRBV7-9 to TRBJ1-6; maybe TRBD1 (5 bases). The V gene's germline CDR1 is SEHNR and CDR2 FQNEAQ (reference sequence). This CDR3 region has 16 residues. Here the CDR3 DNA reads TGTTCCAGCAGCGGGGCCCCACAGGCCCGGAATTCACCCCTCCACTTT. The encoded protein is CSSSGAPQARNSPLHF. The full variable domain, rest sourced from reference TRBV7-9 and TRBJ1-6, is DTGVSQNPRHKITKRGQNVTFRCDPISEHNRLYWYRQTLGQGPEFLTYFQNEAQLEKSRLLSDRFSAERPKGSFSTLEIQRTEQGDSAMYLCSSSGAPQARNSPLHFGNGTRLTVT.

This clone was counted a few times. Here the CDR3 reads CASSFQLAGGGPDTQYF. In DNA, the CDR3 is TGTGCCAGCAGCTTTCAACTAGCGGGAGGGGGACCAGATACGCAGTATTTT. This chain links TRBV11-2 with TRBJ2-3, with 13 bases matching TRBD2. Germline CDR1 is SGHAT and CDR2 is FQNNGV. The CDR3 sequence is 17 residues long. J lost 4 bases, V lost 3 bases, and 7 bases had no gene match.